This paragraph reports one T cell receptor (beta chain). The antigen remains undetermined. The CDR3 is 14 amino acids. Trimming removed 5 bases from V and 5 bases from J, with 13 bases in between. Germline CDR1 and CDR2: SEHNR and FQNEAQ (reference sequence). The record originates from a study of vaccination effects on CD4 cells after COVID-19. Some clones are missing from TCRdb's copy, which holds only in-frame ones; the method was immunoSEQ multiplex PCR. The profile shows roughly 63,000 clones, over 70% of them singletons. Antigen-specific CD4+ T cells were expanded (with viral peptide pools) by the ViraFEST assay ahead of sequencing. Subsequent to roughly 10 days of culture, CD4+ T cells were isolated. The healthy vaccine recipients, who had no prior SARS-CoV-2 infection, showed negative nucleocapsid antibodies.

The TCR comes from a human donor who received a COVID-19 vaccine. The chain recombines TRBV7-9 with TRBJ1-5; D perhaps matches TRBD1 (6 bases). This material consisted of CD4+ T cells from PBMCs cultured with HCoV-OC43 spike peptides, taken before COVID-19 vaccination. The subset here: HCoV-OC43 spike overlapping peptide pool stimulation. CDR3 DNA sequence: TGTGCCAGCAGCCCTACAGGGCCACATCAGCCCCAGCATTTT. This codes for CASSPTGPHQPQHF.